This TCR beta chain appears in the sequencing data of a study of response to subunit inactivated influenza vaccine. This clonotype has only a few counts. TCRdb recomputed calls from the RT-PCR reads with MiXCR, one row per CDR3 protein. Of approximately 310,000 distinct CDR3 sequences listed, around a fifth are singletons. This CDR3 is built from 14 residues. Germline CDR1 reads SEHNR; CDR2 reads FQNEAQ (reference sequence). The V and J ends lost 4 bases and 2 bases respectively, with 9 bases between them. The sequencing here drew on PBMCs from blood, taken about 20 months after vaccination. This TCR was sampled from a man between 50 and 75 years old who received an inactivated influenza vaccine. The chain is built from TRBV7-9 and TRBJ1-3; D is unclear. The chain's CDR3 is CASSSDGTGNTIYF. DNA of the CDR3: TGTGCCAGCAGCTCTGACGGGACTGGAAACACCATATATTTT.